The T cell receptor beta chain described here comes from a study of shared clonotypes between healthy human individuals. Study-wide points: Roughly 5.3% of naive CD4 clonotypes were common to a few donors. Larger estimated richness was generally seen in naive subsets than in memory subsets.

This clone has only one observation. What it recognizes is unknown. Other DNA sequences in the sample encode the same CDR3. After removal of 1 base from V and 2 bases from J, the junction contained 3 bases not matched to a gene. CDR3 length equals 15 residues. Germline-derived CDR1 and CDR2 are SEHNR and FQNEAQ (reference sequence). Study processing details: Quality scores were absent from the junction-only immunoSEQ sequences, so filtering differed. Profiling relied on immunoSEQ multiplex PCR, and the TCRdb table lists in-frame clones only, not all of them. That table is the source of V, J and clone size, and D and trimming were worked out from the DNA. The sample includes about 990,000 clones, about 80% of them seen just once. Adults of Caucasian background living in Nashville, Tennessee made up all donors.

Sequencing input: memory CD4+ T cells from PBMCs. The subset is: CD45RA-negative fraction. The origin of this receptor is a man younger than 30 in good health. Some clones in this sample may be carry-over from other donors' samples. This chain connects TRBV7-9 to TRBJ2-3, with 7 bases identical to TRBD2. The CDR3, as DNA: TGTGCCAGCAGCTTAGGACTAGCCGACACAGATACGCAGTATTTT. It translates to CASSLGLADTDTQYF.